This T cell receptor (beta chain) originates from a study of blood T cell repertoires in COVID-19. Study at large: From T cells, B-cell-depleted T cells, or PBMCs came the material, which was cDNA or gDNA.

Using immunoSEQ multiplex PCR, the repertoire was profiled, and TCRdb retains in-frame clones only, with some absent. Of more than 300,000 clones listed, over 75% are singletons. In terms of age and location, participants ranged from about 18 to 95 years and lived in about 25 US areas. Which cohort a participant joined came from the clinical history participants gave. The germline gives CDR1 MDHEN, CDR2 SYDVKM. The CDR3 spans 15 residues. V shed 7 bases and J 3 bases; nucleotides not matched to a gene: 4. Material for sequencing was PBMCs or T cells enriched from blood (not recorded which). The origin of this receptor is a man younger than 45 who had recovered from COVID-19. The chain joins TRBV28 to TRBJ2-2, with TRBD2 matching 11 bases. The CDR3 is CASTFSGGDTGELFF. CDR3 sequence (DNA): TGTGCCAGCACCTTTAGCGGGGGGGACACCGGGGAGCTGTTTTTT.